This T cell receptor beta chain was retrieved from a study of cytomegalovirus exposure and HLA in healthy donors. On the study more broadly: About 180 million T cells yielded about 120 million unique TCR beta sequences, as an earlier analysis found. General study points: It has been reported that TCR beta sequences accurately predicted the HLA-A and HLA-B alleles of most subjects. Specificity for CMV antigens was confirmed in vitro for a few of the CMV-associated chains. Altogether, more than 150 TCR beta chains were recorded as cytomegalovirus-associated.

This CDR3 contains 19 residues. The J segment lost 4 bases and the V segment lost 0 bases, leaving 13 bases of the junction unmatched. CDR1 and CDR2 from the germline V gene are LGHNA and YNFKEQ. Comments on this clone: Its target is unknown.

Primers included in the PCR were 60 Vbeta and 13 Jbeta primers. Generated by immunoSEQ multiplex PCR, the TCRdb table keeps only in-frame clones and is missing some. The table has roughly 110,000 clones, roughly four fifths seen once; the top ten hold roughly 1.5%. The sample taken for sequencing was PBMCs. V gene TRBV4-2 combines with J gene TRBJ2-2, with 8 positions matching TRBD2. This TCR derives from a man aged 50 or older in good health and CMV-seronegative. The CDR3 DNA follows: TGTGCCAGCAGCCAAGATTTGACCGGCCAGCGGGGGATCACCGGGGAGCTGTTTTTT. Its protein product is CASSQDLTGQRGITGELFF.